This T cell receptor (beta chain) originates from a study of T cell responses to AZD1222 COVID-19 vaccine. Regarding the study as a whole: Donors were chiefly white British, with a greater number of females, and clonal diversity was perhaps underestimated. Only after the peak T cell response were repertoires sampled.

CDR3 size: 15 residues. V lost 5 bases to trimming and J lost 4 bases, with 13 bases between them. Germline CDR1 and CDR2: SGHDT and YYEEEE. This clone was seen once. As yet, its antigen is unknown. TCRdb keeps only in-frame clones here, not all; method: immunoSEQ multiplex PCR. The sample has more than 100,000 clones; about 93% are singletons. The sequence was collected from an adult who received the AZD1222 COVID-19 vaccine. Sequenced here: peripheral blood, sampled 28 days after the second AZD1222 dose. This chain uses TRBV5-6 with TRBJ2-6; D is unresolved. The CDR3 is CASRVRQPGANVLTF. For the CDR3, the DNA is TGTGCCAGCAGGGTGAGGCAACCCGGGGCCAACGTCCTGACTTTC.